What follows describes a single TCR beta chain. The antigen is not known. CDR1 SGHTA and CDR2 FQGTGA come from the germline V gene. V was clipped by 3 bases and J by 6 bases, with 10 bases between them. The CDR3 consists of 13 residues. Individual cDNA molecules each received unique molecular identifiers attached to them. MiXCR, run by TCRdb on the 5' RACE reads, gives a single entry per CDR3 protein. Here the sample spans under 35,000 distinct CDR3 sequences, approximately 6.9% being singletons. These data come from a study of early T cells in non-severe SARS-CoV-2 infection. Across the study: Sequencing of unsorted whole blood was done on bulk RNA, leaving chains unpaired. The study, taken as a whole, reports: VDJdb matching favored anti-spike CD8 responses, missing private and CD4 specificities.

The chain employs TRBV7-3 and TRBJ2-3; D remains ambiguous. The clonotype comes from an adult who was a healthcare worker with PCR-confirmed SARS-CoV-2 infection or an uninfected control (not recorded which). The sequenced sample was whole blood. Written as DNA, the CDR3 is TGTGCCAGCAGCTTTTCCCCCCAGGATACGCAGTATTTT. Its protein is CASSFSPQDTQYF.